A selection of T cell receptor beta chains follows, all from one sample in a study of T cells in Graves' hyperthyroidism and ophthalmopathy. TCRdb reanalysed the multiplex PCR reads using MiXCR and keeps one entry per CDR3 protein. The sample has under 450,000 distinct CDR3 sequences, approximately 18% seen once. The source material was blood. These receptors were taken from a woman aged 25 to 39 with Graves' hyperthyroidism that later progressed to Graves' ophthalmopathy. Both conserved end residues are part of each CDR3. Each record gives: CDR3 DNA, CDR3 protein, V gene, J gene, D gene, clone size. The D gene is left open where the match is weak. The listing skips clone size in some rows; elsewhere it reads once, few, many or a size class.

TGTGCCGGGAAAGGGGGTATCGGCTCCTATAATTCACCCCTCCACTTT	CAGKGGIGSYNSPLHF	TRBV6-1	TRBJ1-6	-	many
TGTGCCAGCAGATATGGACTAGCAACAGATACGCAGTATTTT	CASRYGLATDTQYF	TRBV5-6	TRBJ2-3	TRBD2	many
TGTGCCAGCAGCTTAGAGACAGGGTTTGGGGAGACCCAGTACTTC	CASSLETGFGETQYF	TRBV11-2	TRBJ2-5	TRBD1	many
TGTGCCAGCAGTTTAAGAGGGGACAGGGGGCTTCACGAGCAGTACTTC	CASSLRGDRGLHEQYF	TRBV27	TRBJ2-7	TRBD1	many
TGTGCCTCGGGACCCGAGGGCGCCTTGAACACTGAAGCTTTCTTT	CASGPEGALNTEAFF	TRBV19	TRBJ1-1	-	many
TGTGCCAGCAGCCGACCCCGATTGGGGCAAATGAACACTGAAGCTTTCTTT	CASSRPRLGQMNTEAFF	TRBV6-2/TRBV6-3	TRBJ1-1	-	few
TGCAGTGCTAGCCCTTCTTTTAAAGGGGATAGTGAAGCTTTCTTT	CSASPSFKGDSEAFF	TRBV20-1	TRBJ1-1	-	-
TGCGCCAGCAGCTTGGTAGGGGACAGCTCCTACAATGAGCAGTTCTTC	CASSLVGDSSYNEQFF	TRBV5-1	TRBJ2-1	TRBD1	few
TGTGCCATCACCGATGTCCCCAATTCACCCCTCCACTTT	CAITDVPNSPLHF	TRBV10-3	TRBJ1-6	-	many
TGTGCCAGCAGCTTCCTGGGCGGACAGTCAAACGAGCAGTACTTC	CASSFLGGQSNEQYF	TRBV5-6	TRBJ2-7	-	few
TGCGCCAGCAGCCAACCGAAGGACAGGGCCTACGAGCAGTACTTC	CASSQPKDRAYEQYF	TRBV4-1	TRBJ2-7	TRBD1	few
TGTGCCACCACAGGGACTAGCGAAGATACGCGGTATTTT	CATTGTSEDTRYF	TRBV10-3	TRBJ2-3	TRBD2	few
TGCGCCAGCAGCCTGACAGGGGTCGAGCAGTACTTC	CASSLTGVEQYF	TRBV5-1	TRBJ2-7	TRBD1	many
TGTGCCAGCAGTTTATCCCTGAACCCGAGAGATACGCAGTATTTT	CASSLSLNPRDTQYF	TRBV27	TRBJ2-3	-	many
TGTGCCAGCAGCTTAGTGGTTGGGGGTTGGGAATCGATTGGCTACACCTTC	CASSLVVGGWESIGYTF	TRBV7-2	TRBJ1-2	-	many
TGTGCCAGCAGGGCCGTAGCGGGAGTAAGCACCGGGGAGCTGTTTTTT	CASRAVAGVSTGELFF	TRBV28	TRBJ2-2	TRBD2	many
TGTGCCAGCTCACCAGCGGGACGAGGCTATGGCTACACCTTC	CASSPAGRGYGYTF	TRBV18	TRBJ1-2	-	many
TGTGCCAGCACCGAGGACAGGGAGGGCTACGAGCAGTACTTC	CASTEDREGYEQYF	TRBV12-3/TRBV12-4	TRBJ2-7	-	many
TGTGCCACCAGTGATGCTACTAGCGGGGGGTATAGCTCCTACAATGAGCAGTTCTTC	CATSDATSGGYSSYNEQFF	TRBV24-1	TRBJ2-1	TRBD2	many
TGTGCCAGCAGCCTTCCGAGGCTCGGCTACACCTTC	CASSLPRLGYTF	TRBV28	TRBJ1-2	-	-
TGTGCCAGCAGCCCGGAGAGGTCCAAAAACATTCAGTACTTC	CASSPERSKNIQYF	TRBV12-3/TRBV12-4	TRBJ2-4	-	few
TGTGCCAGCAGTGATTGGGGTAGAGATACGCAGTATTTT	CASSDWGRDTQYF	TRBV2	TRBJ2-3	-	few
TGTGCCAGCTCGCGATTGCCCTCCGGTTACTCGACCTACGAGCAGTACTTC	CASSRLPSGYSTYEQYF	TRBV27	TRBJ2-7	-	many
TGTGCCAGCAGCTTAATACGGGCGCCCCGGGACAGGGCTTCACCCCTCCACTTT	CASSLIRAPRDRASPLHF	TRBV7-2	TRBJ1-6	TRBD1	many
TGTGCCAGCAGTATGGTAGCGGGATCAGATACGCAGTATTTT	CASSMVAGSDTQYF	TRBV28	TRBJ2-3	TRBD2	-
TGTGCCATTCGGACGGATAACTATGGCTACACCTTC	CAIRTDNYGYTF	TRBV10-3	TRBJ1-2	-	many
TGCGCCAGCAGCCAAGATCTCACGGGGCTAGAGACCCAGTACTTC	CASSQDLTGLETQYF	TRBV4-1	TRBJ2-5	-	-
TGTGCCAGCAGTCCAAGCGGGGGGGCCGCACAGACCCAGTACTTC	CASSPSGGAAQTQYF	TRBV27	TRBJ2-5	TRBD2	-
TGTGCCTGGAGTGTACCTATCACGGACAGGGTAGGCTACACCTTC	CAWSVPITDRVGYTF	TRBV30	TRBJ1-2	TRBD1	many
TGTGCCAGCAGCCAGGTACTAGCGGGAGTGACCCATGAGCAGTTCTTC	CASSQVLAGVTHEQFF	TRBV14	TRBJ2-1	TRBD2	once
TGTGCCACCAGCAGAGATCGAGGCGGGGGTTCGGAGACCCAGTACTTC	CATSRDRGGGSETQYF	TRBV15	TRBJ2-5	TRBD2	-
TGTGCCAGCAGAATCGGGACAGCCTATAACTATGGCTACACCTTC	CASRIGTAYNYGYTF	TRBV2	TRBJ1-2	TRBD1	many
TGTGCCAGTAGTGTCTCATCAAACACTGAAGCTTTCTTT	CASSVSSNTEAFF	TRBV19	TRBJ1-1	-	many
TGTGCCTGGAGTAAGACAGTCTCTGGAAACACCATATATTTT	CAWSKTVSGNTIYF	TRBV30	TRBJ1-3	-	many
TGCGCCAGCAGCCAAGTGGACAGCGACGTCTATGGCTACACCTTC	CASSQVDSDVYGYTF	TRBV4-1	TRBJ1-2	-	-
TGTGCCAGCAGTTTACCCCAGGACAGGGTGCGGCAAGTGGGGGACAATGAGCAGTTCTTC	CASSLPQDRVRQVGDNEQFF	TRBV28	TRBJ2-1	TRBD1	many
TGTGCCAGCAGTGAACAACAGGGGTACAGCTATGGCTACACCTTC	CASSEQQGYSYGYTF	TRBV6-1	TRBJ1-2	TRBD1	many
TGTGCCAGCAGCTCCCGCGGACAGCCCGGAGAGACCCAGTACTTC	CASSSRGQPGETQYF	TRBV7-9	TRBJ2-5	-	few
TGTGCCAGTAGTAGGATGGTGGGAGGGGGCCATGAGCAGTTCTTC	CASSRMVGGGHEQFF	TRBV19	TRBJ2-1	-	many
TGTGCCAGCAGTCCATCAGGGTTTACCTACGAGCAGTACTTC	CASSPSGFTYEQYF	TRBV7-6	TRBJ2-7	-	many
TGTGCCAGCAGCTTAAATGGTCAACAGGGACGGAGCTCCTACGAGCAGTACTTC	CASSLNGQQGRSSYEQYF	TRBV11-2	TRBJ2-7	-	many
TGCGCCAGCAGCCAAAAGGCCGCGTACGAGCAGTACTTC	CASSQKAAYEQYF	TRBV4-1	TRBJ2-7	-	-
TGTGCCAGCAGTTCTGGGGCAGGGGAAGAGACCCAGTACTTC	CASSSGAGEETQYF	TRBV12-3/TRBV12-4	TRBJ2-5	-	few
TGTGCCAGCAGTGAAATGGGAATTGATGGCTACACCTTC	CASSEMGIDGYTF	TRBV2	TRBJ1-2	-	many
TGTGCCAGCAGCCAAGCAAATTATCTGGATGGCTACACCTTC	CASSQANYLDGYTF	TRBV3-1	TRBJ1-2	-	few
TGTGCCAGCAGTTTGGCCGAAAACTATGGCTACACCTTC	CASSLAENYGYTF	TRBV28	TRBJ1-2	-	many
TGTGCCAGCGGGCGCGGGGGCCACAATGAGCAGTTCTTC	CASGRGGHNEQFF	TRBV12-3/TRBV12-4	TRBJ2-1	-	-
TGTGCCAGCAGTTACGGTGTAGGCTTCGGCGGCTACACCTTC	CASSYGVGFGGYTF	TRBV6-6	TRBJ1-2	-	many